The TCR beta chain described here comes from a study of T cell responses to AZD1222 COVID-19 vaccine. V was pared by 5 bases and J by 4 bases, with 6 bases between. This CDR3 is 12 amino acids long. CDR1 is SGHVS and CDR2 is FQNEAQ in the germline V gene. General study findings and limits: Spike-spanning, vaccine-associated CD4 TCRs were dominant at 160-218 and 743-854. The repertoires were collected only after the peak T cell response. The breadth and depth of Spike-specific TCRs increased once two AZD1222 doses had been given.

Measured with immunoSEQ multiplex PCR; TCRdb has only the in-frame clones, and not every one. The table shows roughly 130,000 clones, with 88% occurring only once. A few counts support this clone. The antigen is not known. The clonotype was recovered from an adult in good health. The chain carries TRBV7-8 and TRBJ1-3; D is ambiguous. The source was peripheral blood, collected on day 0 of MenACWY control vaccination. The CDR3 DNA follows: TGTGCCAGCAGCCCACAGGGAAACACCATATATTTT. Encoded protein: CASSPQGNTIYF.